This is a list of T cell receptor beta chains from one sample in a study of cytomegalovirus exposure and HLA in healthy donors. Only in-frame clones appear in the TCRdb table, and some are missing; sequencing was by immunoSEQ multiplex PCR. The table lists 55,000 to 75,000 clones, 92% of them singletons. Sequencing input: PBMCs. These receptors all come from a young man in good health and CMV-seropositive. Each CDR3 is given with its conserved first and last residue. Fields, in order: V gene, D gene, J gene, clone size, CDR3 DNA, CDR3 protein. D genes are given only for firm matches. Size values are once, few and many counts, or a class for expanded clones, and some rows have none.

V gene: TRBV28; D gene: TRBD1; J gene: TRBJ1-4; clone size: -; CDR3 DNA: TGTGCCAGCATTTCACAGGGGAGGAGTGAAAAACTGTTTTTT; CDR3 protein: CASISQGRSEKLFF
V gene: TRBV7-9; D gene: TRBD2; J gene: TRBJ2-7; clone size: -; CDR3 DNA: TGTGCCAGCAGCCCTCGCCCGGGGGGGGAGAGAACCTACGAGCAGTACTTC; CDR3 protein: CASSPRPGGERTYEQYF
V gene: TRBV30; D gene: -; J gene: TRBJ1-1; clone size: -; CDR3 DNA: TGTGCCTGGAGTGTACGGAGTTTCGCGGGCCAGAACACTGAAGCTTTCTTT; CDR3 protein: CAWSVRSFAGQNTEAFF
V gene: TRBV14; D gene: TRBD2; J gene: TRBJ2-1; clone size: -; CDR3 DNA: TGTGCCAGCAGCCAAGGCGGTAGCGGGAGGGCTGGGGAGCAGTTCTTC; CDR3 protein: CASSQGGSGRAGEQFF
V gene: TRBV5-8; D gene: TRBD2; J gene: TRBJ2-2; clone size: -; CDR3 DNA: TGTGCCAGCAGCGACAGGACTAGCGGGATCGGGGAGCTGTTTTTT; CDR3 protein: CASSDRTSGIGELFF
V gene: TRBV28; D gene: -; J gene: TRBJ1-4; clone size: -; CDR3 DNA: TGTGCCAGCAGTCCCCCAGCAACTAATGAAAAACTGTTTTTT; CDR3 protein: CASSPPATNEKLFF
V gene: TRBV18; D gene: TRBD1; J gene: TRBJ2-7; clone size: -; CDR3 DNA: TGTGCCAGCTCACCACGGGACAGGGATTACCACGAGCAGTACTTC; CDR3 protein: CASSPRDRDYHEQYF
V gene: TRBV4-2; D gene: -; J gene: TRBJ2-5; clone size: few; CDR3 DNA: TGTGCCAGCAGCCAAGATATAGCCGGGGAAGAGACCCAGTACTTC; CDR3 protein: CASSQDIAGEETQYF
V gene: TRBV4-1; D gene: -; J gene: TRBJ1-3; clone size: -; CDR3 DNA: TGCGCCAGCAGCCAAGATCCCCCAGGGTCTGGAAACACCATATATTTT; CDR3 protein: CASSQDPPGSGNTIYF
V gene: TRBV10-2; D gene: TRBD1; J gene: TRBJ1-1; clone size: -; CDR3 DNA: TGCGCCAGCAGTCAGGGGGCAAGGACTGAAGCTTTCTTT; CDR3 protein: CASSQGARTEAFF
V gene: TRBV11-2; D gene: TRBD1; J gene: TRBJ2-1; clone size: -; CDR3 DNA: TGTGCCAGCGTTCGAAGTCCGGGACAGCTTAAAGCTCCGGCGAATGAGCAGTTCTTC; CDR3 protein: CASVRSPGQLKAPANEQFF
V gene: TRBV28; D gene: -; J gene: TRBJ2-7; clone size: -; CDR3 DNA: TGTGCCAGCAGATCCCCGGAGGGGTGGGTCGAGCAGTACTTC; CDR3 protein: CASRSPEGWVEQYF
V gene: TRBV7-9; D gene: -; J gene: TRBJ1-1; clone size: -; CDR3 DNA: TGTGCCAGCGGTTGGGGGGGGGCTGAAGCTTTCTTT; CDR3 protein: CASGWGGAEAFF
V gene: TRBV5-4; D gene: TRBD2; J gene: TRBJ2-7; clone size: once; CDR3 DNA: TGTGCCAGCAGCTTGGGACTAGCGGAGACCTACGAGCAGTACTTC; CDR3 protein: CASSLGLAETYEQYF
V gene: TRBV18; D gene: TRBD1; J gene: TRBJ1-2; clone size: -; CDR3 DNA: TGTGCCAGCTCACCTCTCGGGACAGGGGAGTATGGCTACACCTTC; CDR3 protein: CASSPLGTGEYGYTF
V gene: TRBV29-1; D gene: TRBD2; J gene: TRBJ2-7; clone size: -; CDR3 DNA: TGCAGCGTTAATCCCCATAAGCGGGAGGACGAGCAGTACTTC; CDR3 protein: CSVNPHKREDEQYF
V gene: TRBV4-2; D gene: TRBD2; J gene: TRBJ2-5; clone size: -; CDR3 DNA: TGTGCCAGCAGCCGGGGAGGACTAGCGAGCCAAGAGACCCAGTACTTC; CDR3 protein: CASSRGGLASQETQYF
V gene: TRBV5-1; D gene: -; J gene: TRBJ2-3; clone size: -; CDR3 DNA: TGCGCCAGCAGCTGGACTCTGGCGGATACGCAGTATTTT; CDR3 protein: CASSWTLADTQYF
V gene: TRBV25-1; D gene: TRBD1; J gene: TRBJ1-2; clone size: -; CDR3 DNA: TGTGCCAGCAGTGCGACGACAGGGAAGGACTATGGCTACACCTTC; CDR3 protein: CASSATTGKDYGYTF
V gene: TRBV15; D gene: -; J gene: TRBJ1-5; clone size: -; CDR3 DNA: TGTGCCACCAGCAGAGATAGCGGACGCAATCAGCCCCAGCATTTT; CDR3 protein: CATSRDSGRNQPQHF
V gene: TRBV25-1; D gene: -; J gene: TRBJ2-5; clone size: -; CDR3 DNA: TGTGCCAGCAGTGCCAAAGAGACCCAGTACTTC; CDR3 protein: CASSAKETQYF
V gene: TRBV11-3; D gene: TRBD2; J gene: TRBJ2-1; clone size: -; CDR3 DNA: TGTGCCAGCAGCAAGAGGGGTGGGACTATCGAGCAGTTCTTC; CDR3 protein: CASSKRGGTIEQFF
V gene: TRBV10-3; D gene: TRBD2; J gene: TRBJ2-1; clone size: -; CDR3 DNA: TGTGCCACGACTCTAGCGGCCTCCTACAATGAGCAGTTCTTC; CDR3 protein: CATTLAASYNEQFF
V gene: TRBV6-1; D gene: TRBD2; J gene: TRBJ2-1; clone size: -; CDR3 DNA: TGTGCCAGCACCGTGATGCGGGAGGTTGGTGGTGAGCAGTTCTTC; CDR3 protein: CASTVMREVGGEQFF
V gene: TRBV7-3; D gene: TRBD1; J gene: TRBJ1-1; clone size: -; CDR3 DNA: TGTGCCAGCAGCTTAAGGGACAGAAACACTGAAGCTTTCTTT; CDR3 protein: CASSLRDRNTEAFF
V gene: TRBV5-4; D gene: TRBD1; J gene: TRBJ1-2; clone size: -; CDR3 DNA: TGTGCCAGCAGCCATTATGACAGGGAAGGTAATGGCTACACCTTC; CDR3 protein: CASSHYDREGNGYTF
V gene: TRBV7-9; D gene: -; J gene: TRBJ2-5; clone size: once; CDR3 DNA: TGTGCCAGCAGCCCACCACCCTTACAGGCCTCACAAGAGACCCAGTACTTC; CDR3 protein: CASSPPPLQASQETQYF
V gene: TRBV6-1; D gene: TRBD2; J gene: TRBJ2-2; clone size: -; CDR3 DNA: TGTGCCAGCAGTACGACTAGCGGGAGTTCCGGGGAGCTGTTTTTT; CDR3 protein: CASSTTSGSSGELFF
V gene: TRBV4-1; D gene: -; J gene: TRBJ2-5; clone size: -; CDR3 DNA: TGCGCCAGCAGCCAAGTGGGAGTGGGAGAGACCCAGTACTTC; CDR3 protein: CASSQVGVGETQYF
V gene: TRBV18; D gene: TRBD2; J gene: TRBJ2-2; clone size: -; CDR3 DNA: TGTGCCAGCTCAGCCCTTAGCGGGAAGGTTGTATCCGGGGAGCTGTTTTTT; CDR3 protein: CASSALSGKVVSGELFF
V gene: TRBV5-1; D gene: -; J gene: TRBJ2-1; clone size: -; CDR3 DNA: TGCGCCAGCAGCTTGTTTCCCCCGGGAGCGACCTACAATGAGCAGTTCTTC; CDR3 protein: CASSLFPPGATYNEQFF
V gene: TRBV6-1; D gene: -; J gene: TRBJ2-5; clone size: -; CDR3 DNA: TGTGCCAGCAGTGAAGGTATCCCGTCCCAAGAGACCCAGTACTTC; CDR3 protein: CASSEGIPSQETQYF
V gene: TRBV4-2; D gene: TRBD2; J gene: TRBJ2-7; clone size: -; CDR3 DNA: TGTGCCAGCAGCCAGGGTAACGGCGGGAGAGCAGAAGAGCAGTACTTC; CDR3 protein: CASSQGNGGRAEEQYF
V gene: TRBV7-8; D gene: TRBD2; J gene: TRBJ2-1; clone size: -; CDR3 DNA: TGTGCCAGCAGCTTGCTTCGAGCGGGAGTCCGTCTTTGGAGTGAGCAGTTCTTC; CDR3 protein: CASSLLRAGVRLWSEQFF
V gene: TRBV28; D gene: -; J gene: TRBJ1-4; clone size: -; CDR3 DNA: TGTGCCAGCAGTTCGGGAAGTACTAATGAAAAACTGTTTTTT; CDR3 protein: CASSSGSTNEKLFF
V gene: TRBV18; D gene: -; J gene: TRBJ1-1; clone size: -; CDR3 DNA: TGTGCCAGCTCACCATATGGAGGGAGGGACACTGAAGCTTTCTTT; CDR3 protein: CASSPYGGRDTEAFF
V gene: TRBV6-1; D gene: -; J gene: TRBJ2-3; clone size: -; CDR3 DNA: TGTGCCAGCAGTGAGACCGGGATTACGCAGTATTTT; CDR3 protein: CASSETGITQYF
V gene: TRBV10-3; D gene: TRBD2; J gene: TRBJ2-3; clone size: -; CDR3 DNA: TGTGCCATCAGTGAGTTGATAGGGCTAGCGGCAGATACGCAGTATTTT; CDR3 protein: CAISELIGLAADTQYF
V gene: TRBV5-1; D gene: TRBD2; J gene: TRBJ2-1; clone size: -; CDR3 DNA: TGCGCCAGCAGCTTATCCCTAGCGGGAGTAAGTGAGCAGTTCTTC; CDR3 protein: CASSLSLAGVSEQFF
V gene: TRBV5-1; D gene: -; J gene: TRBJ2-1; clone size: -; CDR3 DNA: TGCGCCAGCAGCTTGGACACTTCCTGGGGCGATGAGCAGTTCTTC; CDR3 protein: CASSLDTSWGDEQFF
V gene: TRBV27; D gene: -; J gene: TRBJ2-7; clone size: -; CDR3 DNA: TGTGCCAGCAGCCCATACAGGTTCTCCTACGAGCAGTACTTC; CDR3 protein: CASSPYRFSYEQYF
V gene: TRBV6-1; D gene: TRBD2; J gene: TRBJ2-1; clone size: -; CDR3 DNA: TGTGCCAGCAGCGTACTAGCGGGAGGGGATGAGCAGTTCTTC; CDR3 protein: CASSVLAGGDEQFF
V gene: TRBV7-9; D gene: TRBD2; J gene: TRBJ2-3; clone size: -; CDR3 DNA: TGTGCCAGCAGTAAGGACAGAGGGACTAGCGGGGCAGATACGCAGTATTTT; CDR3 protein: CASSKDRGTSGADTQYF
V gene: TRBV28; D gene: -; J gene: TRBJ1-1; clone size: -; CDR3 DNA: TGTGCCAGCAGGGGCCTTATGAACACTGAAGCTTTCTTT; CDR3 protein: CASRGLMNTEAFF
V gene: TRBV10-3; D gene: -; J gene: TRBJ1-4; clone size: -; CDR3 DNA: TGTGCCATCAGTGTGGGGGCAGGTGAAAAACTGTTTTTT; CDR3 protein: CAISVGAGEKLFF
V gene: TRBV9; D gene: TRBD1; J gene: TRBJ2-7; clone size: -; CDR3 DNA: TGTGCCAGCAGCGTAGCCTCGGGACAGGGAAATCACGAGCAGTACTTC; CDR3 protein: CASSVASGQGNHEQYF
V gene: TRBV5-1; D gene: -; J gene: TRBJ2-1; clone size: -; CDR3 DNA: TGCGCCAGCAGCTTCGTATCGGGAGTCGCCTACAATGAGCAGTTCTTC; CDR3 protein: CASSFVSGVAYNEQFF
V gene: TRBV19; D gene: -; J gene: TRBJ1-1; clone size: -; CDR3 DNA: TGTGCCAGTAGGTACAGGGACACTGAAGCTTTCTTT; CDR3 protein: CASRYRDTEAFF
V gene: TRBV11-3; D gene: TRBD1; J gene: TRBJ2-3; clone size: -; CDR3 DNA: TGTGCCAGCAGCTCTCGGGACAGGGGAGAAGATACGCAGTATTTT; CDR3 protein: CASSSRDRGEDTQYF
V gene: TRBV10-3; D gene: -; J gene: TRBJ2-6; clone size: once; CDR3 DNA: TGTGCCATCAGTGAGTCCCACAGCCAGGGAAACGTCCTGACTTTC; CDR3 protein: CAISESHSQGNVLTF
V gene: TRBV2; D gene: TRBD1; J gene: TRBJ2-1; clone size: -; CDR3 DNA: TGTGCCAGCAGCAACGACAGGGGATCGTACAATGAGCAGTTCTTC; CDR3 protein: CASSNDRGSYNEQFF
V gene: TRBV4-2; D gene: -; J gene: TRBJ2-7; clone size: once; CDR3 DNA: TGTGCCAGCAGCCCCGAACTAGCCGAAGCGAACTACGAGCAGTACTTC; CDR3 protein: CASSPELAEANYEQYF